This T cell receptor beta chain was captured in a study of siplizumab effects on memory and regulatory T cells. Overall study results and limits: In controls, about 28% of mappable alloreactive CD4+ clones were Treg-derived on average, versus about 65% with siplizumab. Memory cells seemed less diverse than naive T cells, which also seemed major contributors to the alloresponse. The alloreactive clones that mapped to unstimulated subsets made up only a minor fraction.

J was trimmed by 7 bases and V by 2 bases; bases with no gene match: 8. The CDR3 extends over 17 amino acids. In germline, CDR1 is MGHRA, CDR2 YSYEKL. Assaying covered roughly 92,000 TCR templates per sample. Libraries were prepared by immunoSEQ multiplex PCR; TCRdb keeps only in-frame clonotypes and omits some of them. The sample has 100,000 or so clones, 93% seen once; the top ten hold approximately 0.32%. About this clone itself: As yet, its antigen is unknown.

The genes are TRBV4-1 and TRBJ1-6; 10 bases map to TRBD1. Sample: CD4+ T cells sorted from blood. The receptor's source is a human donor in good health. CDR3 region: CASSQPRQGASNSPLHF. Written as DNA, the CDR3 is TGCGCCAGCAGCCAACCCCGACAGGGGGCTTCAAATTCACCCCTCCACTTT.